The clone carrying this T cell receptor beta chain came up many times. The antigen remains undetermined. Its ends do not fully match the called genes, so a read error is possible. Caucasian, healthy and from Russia, the donors were aged between about 6 and 90. Then a second PCR, running roughly 7 to 11 cycles, was carried out with a sample-barcoded 5' primer and a J-beta primer mix. TCRdb re-analysed the 5' RACE reads in MiXCR, keeping a single row per CDR3 protein. Of hundreds of thousands of distinct CDR3 sequences detected, less than 40% appear once; the ten largest clones hold 15%. The length of the CDR3 is 12 residues. CDR1 is SQVTM and CDR2 is ANQGSEA in the germline V gene. The sample belongs to a study of blood T cells in healthy people across ages. Study-wide results and caveats: Per-million-T-cell TCR beta diversity fell roughly linearly with age. CMV status of donors was unknown, possibly confounding expanded clonotype changes. It was the long-lived donors that had more naive CD4+ cells and higher diversity than aged donors.

The sample taken for sequencing was blood. V and J are TRBV29-1 and TRBJ2-1; D remains ambiguous. This TCR was recovered from a woman aged 80 or over in good health. CDR3 in DNA: TGCAGCGTCGAAGGATGGGCCAATGAGCAGTTCTTC. This sequence encodes CSVEGWANEQFF.